Below, 24 T cell receptor beta chains from the same sample are listed, as sequenced in a study of blood T cell repertoires in COVID-19. This table comes from immunoSEQ multiplex PCR, and its TCRdb copy is limited to in-frame clones, with some not included. This repertoire shows about 320,000 clones, about 85% found once; its top ten account for less than 6%. The sequencing sample was made of PBMCs or T cells enriched from blood (not recorded which). The receptors were sampled from a woman aged 30 to 39 who had recovered from COVID-19.

The CDR3 sequence: CASSNRISTNEKLFF. CDR3 nucleotide sequence: TGTGCCAGCAGCAACAGGATTTCAACTAATGAAAAACTGTTTTTT. The genes are TRBV28 and TRBJ1-4; a possible D gene is TRBD1 (5 bases). Germline V gene lookup returns CDR1 MDHEN and CDR2 SYDVKM. Trimming pared 6 bases from V and 0 bases from J, leaving 11 bases between. CDR3 length equals 15 residues.

The CDR3 loop is CASSLDRQVVGNTIYF. The CDR3 DNA sequence: TGTGCCAGCAGCTTAGACCGACAGGTTGTTGGAAACACCATATATTTT. The rearrangement joins TRBV11-2 to TRBJ1-3; tentative D call: TRBD1 (6 bases). CDR1 is SGHAT, CDR2 FQNNGV, per germline. V lost 0 bases and J lost 3, with 12 bases in between. The CDR3 sequence is 16 residues long.

The rearrangement links TRBV4-1 to TRBJ2-1; 11 positions match TRBD1. Germline V gene sequence: CDR1 MGHRA, CDR2 YSYEKL. The ends lost 0 bases at V and 2 bases at J; junction bases unmatched: 0. The CDR3 runs to 16 residues. CDR3 sequence (DNA): TGCGCCAGCAGCCAAGAGGGACAGGGGGCCTACAATGAGCAGTTCTTC. It is translated as CASSQEGQGAYNEQFF.

The rearrangement links TRBV7-2 to TRBJ1-2; a possible D gene is TRBD1 (5 bases). The CDR3 contains 14 residues. CDR1 is SGHTA and CDR2 is FQGNSA in the germline V gene. V was cut by 1 base and J by 5 bases, with 11 bases left in between. In DNA, the CDR3 is TGTGCCAGCAGCTTAGAGCCAGGGAGGTATGGCTACACCTTC. Protein sequence: CASSLEPGRYGYTF.

The V call is TRBV7-2, the J call TRBJ2-1, with 12 bases matching TRBD2. J lost 4 bases, V lost 1 base, and 8 bases had no gene match. The CDR3 consists of 18 residues. CDR1 SGHTA and CDR2 FQGNSA come from the germline V gene. CDR3 DNA sequence: TGTGCCAGCAGCTTAGTCCTAGCGGGGGGGCCTATGTACAATGAGCAGTTCTTC. Its protein is CASSLVLAGGPMYNEQFF. Filled out from reference TRBV7-2 and TRBJ2-1, the complete variable domain reads GAGVSQSPSNKVTEKGKDVELRCDPISGHTALYWYRQSLGQGLEFLIYFQGNSAPDKSGLPSDRFSAERTGGSVSTLTIQRTQQEDSAVYLCASSLVLAGGPMYNEQFFGPGTRLTVL.

This clone was detected only a few times. This chain uses TRBV5-6 with TRBJ1-2; D might be TRBD1 (5 bases). The CDR3 consists of 16 residues. Germline CDR1 SGHDT, CDR2 YYEEEE. The V end was cut by 4 bases, the J end by 5 bases, with 21 bases between. The CDR3, as DNA: TGTGCCAGCAGCACGCCCGGCAGGGAAATGAATTATGGCTACACCTTC. Amino acids: CASSTPGREMNYGYTF.

The chain carries TRBV6-2 or TRBV6-3 and TRBJ1-6; D is uncertain. This CDR3 spans 15 amino acids. CDR1 and CDR2 from the germline V gene are MNHEY and SVGEGT. Trimming left V 6 bases short and J 6 bases short, with 15 bases between. CDR3 DNA sequence: TGTGCCAGCAGCAACCCCGACAAGCCTAATTCACCCCTCCACTTT. Its translation is CASSNPDKPNSPLHF.

The chain has TRBV18 and TRBJ1-2; D unclear. Germline V gene lookup returns CDR1 KGHSH and CDR2 LQKENI. The CDR3 spans 13 residues. Trimming shortened V by 2 bases and J by 7 bases, and 11 bases separated the two germline ends. The CDR3 nucleotides are TGTGCCAGCTCACCAGGACTCCAAGGTGGCTACACCTTC. It specifies CASSPGLQGGYTF.

The rearrangement links TRBV6-2 or TRBV6-3 to TRBJ1-4, with 8 bases matching TRBD1. The CDR3 loop spans 14 amino acids. The V and J ends lost 2 bases and 8 bases, in that order; junction bases with no gene match: 4. CDR1 is MNHEY and CDR2 is SVGEGT in the germline V gene. CDR3 sequence reads: CASSYDRGREKLFF. The CDR3 DNA follows: TGTGCCAGCAGTTACGACAGGGGACGAGAAAAACTGTTTTTT.

The chain couples TRBV13 to TRBJ1-1; no clear D. This CDR3 has 15 residues. The V and J ends lost 2 bases and 1 base respectively, with 11 bases between them. Germline loops: CDR1 PRHDT, CDR2 FYEKMQ (reference sequence). CDR3 sequence: CASSLRGYANTEAFF. As DNA, the CDR3 is TGTGCCAGCAGCTTACGGGGTTACGCGAACACTGAAGCTTTCTTT.

V usage is TRBV30 and J usage is TRBJ1-2, with D maybe TRBD1 (5 bases). Germline values: CDR1 GTSNPN, CDR2 SVGIG (reference sequence). The CDR3 totals 14 residues. V was pared by 3 bases and J by 8 bases, with 19 bases between. In DNA, the CDR3 is TGTGCCTGGAGCCCCGGCCAGGGCAATCAGGGCTACACCTTC. As protein: CAWSPGQGNQGYTF. The whole variable domain, remainder taken from reference TRBV30 and TRBJ1-2, is SQTIHQWPATLVQPVGSPLSLECTVEGTSNPNLYWYRQAAGRGLQLLFYSVGIGQISSEVPQNLSASRPQDRQFILSSKKLLLSDSGFYLCAWSPGQGNQGYTFGSGTRLTVV.

The chain is built from TRBV5-4 and TRBJ2-7; 9 nucleotides agree with TRBD2. In germline, CDR1 is SGHNT, CDR2 YYREEE (reference sequence). This CDR3 has 16 residues. V dropped 1 base and J dropped 0; count of bases not matched to a gene: 5. As DNA, the CDR3 is TGTGCCAGCAGCTTGATCCGACTAGCGGTCTCCTACGAGCAGTACTTC. It codes for CASSLIRLAVSYEQYF.

This CDR3 reads CASSEGQGGQPQHF. The CDR3 DNA is TGTGCCAGCAGCGAGGGACAGGGAGGTCAGCCCCAGCATTTT. The chain couples TRBV7-9 to TRBJ1-5; 9 bases match TRBD1. This CDR3 is built from 14 residues. Germline V lookup: CDR1 SEHNR, CDR2 FQNEAQ (reference sequence). After removal of 5 bases from V and 6 bases from J, the junction contained 5 bases not matched to a gene.

This chain links TRBV3-1 (or the pseudogene TRBV3-2) with TRBJ1-2; 7 bases align to TRBD1. The V and J ends lost 1 base and 2 bases, in that order; junction bases with no gene match: 4. The CDR3 consists of 15 residues. Germline V CDR1 and CDR2: LGHDT, YNNKEL (reference sequence). DNA for the CDR3: TGTGCCAGCAGCCAAGGAGACAGGGAGAACTATGGCTACACCTTC. Its protein is CASSQGDRENYGYTF.

CDR3 in amino acids: CASSVEGGTVTDTQYF. In DNA form, the CDR3 reads TGTGCCAGCAGCGTAGAGGGCGGGACTGTAACAGATACGCAGTATTTT. The chain combines TRBV9 with TRBJ2-3; weak D call: TRBD2 (6 bases). Germline-derived CDR1 and CDR2 are SGDLS and YYNGEE. This CDR3 has 16 residues. V was pared by 0 bases and J by 3 bases, with 14 bases between.

V usage is TRBV2 and J usage is TRBJ1-1, with 9 bases identical to TRBD1. Germline CDR1 is SNHLY and CDR2 is FYNNEI. Trimming took 5 bases from V and 11 from J; bases not matched to a gene: 9. The CDR3 has 13 amino acids. The CDR3 sequence is CASSRTGEQWAFF. The CDR3 DNA sequence: TGTGCCAGCAGTCGGACAGGGGAGCAGTGGGCTTTCTTT.

The V call is TRBV6-5, the J call TRBJ1-2; tentative D call: TRBD1 (6 bases). Trimming removed 4 bases from V and 1 base from J, with 13 bases in between. Germline V CDR1 and CDR2: MNHEY, SVGAGI. CDR3 size: 15 residues. CDR3 nucleotides: TGTGCCAGCAGTTCCTTAACAGGGAGTAACTATGGCTACACCTTC. Translated, it gives CASSSLTGSNYGYTF.

V gene TRBV4-3 combines with J gene TRBJ2-3; D is undetermined. Trimming cost V 4 bases and J 4 bases, with 12 bases left between them. Germline-derived CDR1 and CDR2 are LGHNA and YSLEER. The CDR3 covers 14 residues. CDR3 sequence: CASSRGPVPDTQYF. The CDR3 nucleotides are TGCGCCAGCAGCCGAGGCCCCGTCCCAGATACGCAGTATTTT.

The CDR3 coding sequence is TGTGCCACCAGCAGAGATTTCGGCGGGAGCTCCTACAATGAGCAGTTCTTC. This translates into CATSRDFGGSSYNEQFF. The V call is TRBV15, the J call TRBJ2-1, with 7 bases that match TRBD2. Germline V gives CDR1 LNHNV, CDR2 YYDKDF (reference sequence). This CDR3 is built from 17 residues. With V trimmed by 0 bases and J by 0 bases, 5 bases remained unmatched.

This chain links TRBV5-6 with TRBJ1-2; no definite D call. Germline CDR1 reads SGHDT; CDR2 reads YYEEEE. The V and J ends lost 2 bases and 13 bases respectively, with 15 bases between them. The CDR3 spans 12 residues. The CDR3 sequence: CASSFSGPTSTF. CDR3 sequence (DNA): TGTGCCAGCAGCTTCTCAGGTCCGACCTCCACCTTC.

The chain is built from TRBV4-2 and TRBJ2-7; D is perhaps TRBD2 (5 bases). Germline CDR1 and CDR2: LGHNA and YNFKEQ. V was shortened by 0 bases and J by 2 bases, with 14 bases between the two germline ends. The CDR3 sequence is 16 residues long. CDR3 nucleotide sequence: TGTGCCAGCAGCCAAGAATGGAGGCAGGCCCCCTACGAGCAGTACTTC. Residues: CASSQEWRQAPYEQYF.

The chain is built from TRBV2 and TRBJ1-3; D perhaps matches TRBD1 (6 bases). Germline CDR1 is SNHLY and CDR2 is FYNNEI. This CDR3 has 17 residues. Trimming removed 3 bases from V and 0 bases from J, with 15 bases in between. CDR3 sequence (DNA): TGTGCCAGCAGTGAGTCACAGGGTTTTTTCTCTGGAAACACCATATATTTT. This translates into CASSESQGFFSGNTIYF.

The CDR3 loop reads CASLLTGGMDYGYTF. CDR3 bases: TGTGCCAGCTTGCTGACAGGGGGCATGGACTATGGCTACACCTTC. This sequence joins TRBV18 and TRBJ1-2; 10 bases map to TRBD1. Losses at the gene ends were 7 bases for V and 3 bases for J; bases not matched to a gene: 8. CDR1 and CDR2 from the germline V gene are KGHSH and LQKENI. The CDR3 is 15 amino acids.

In the case of this clone: This sample includes further DNA sequences coding for the same CDR3. The chain is built from TRBV5-1 and TRBJ1-2; 7 nucleotides align to TRBD1. CDR3 size: 14 residues. J lost 2 bases, V lost 4 bases, and 5 bases had no gene match. CDR1 is SGHRS and CDR2 is YFSETQ in the germline V gene. The CDR3 bases are TGCGCCAGCAGCCCGGGACAGACCAACTATGGCTACACCTTC. It translates to CASSPGQTNYGYTF.